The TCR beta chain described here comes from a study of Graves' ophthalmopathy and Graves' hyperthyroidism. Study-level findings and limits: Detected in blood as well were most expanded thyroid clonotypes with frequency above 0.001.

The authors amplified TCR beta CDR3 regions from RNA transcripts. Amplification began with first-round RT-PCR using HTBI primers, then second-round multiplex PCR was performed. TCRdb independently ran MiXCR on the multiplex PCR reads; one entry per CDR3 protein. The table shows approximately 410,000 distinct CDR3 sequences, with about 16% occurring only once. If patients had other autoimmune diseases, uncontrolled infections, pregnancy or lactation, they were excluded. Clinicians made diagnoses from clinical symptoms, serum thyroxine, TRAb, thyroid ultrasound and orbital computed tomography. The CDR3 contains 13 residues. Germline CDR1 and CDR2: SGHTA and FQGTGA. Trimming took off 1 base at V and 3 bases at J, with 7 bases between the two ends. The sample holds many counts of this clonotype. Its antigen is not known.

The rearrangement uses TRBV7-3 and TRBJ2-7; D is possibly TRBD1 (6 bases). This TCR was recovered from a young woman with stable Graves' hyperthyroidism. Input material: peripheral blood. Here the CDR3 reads CASSLNRDYEQYF. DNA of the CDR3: TGTGCCAGCAGCTTAAACAGGGACTACGAGCAGTACTTC.